A single sample is the source of the 3 T cell receptor beta chains below, sequenced in a study of T cells in Graves' hyperthyroidism and ophthalmopathy. TCR beta CDR3 region amplification was performed from RNA transcripts. Primed by the HTBI set, a first-round RT-PCR was run on the TCR CDR3. TCRdb re-analysed the multiplex PCR reads in MiXCR, keeping a single row per CDR3 protein. This sample has 700,000 or so distinct CDR3 sequences, with roughly 15% found just once. Sequences were obtained from blood. The receptor source for this set is a woman aged 50 to 60 with Graves' ophthalmopathy.

This clonotype occurred a few times. This rearrangement joins TRBV20-1 to TRBJ2-7; 7 bases match TRBD2. The germline gives CDR1 DFQATT, CDR2 SNEGSKA (reference sequence). Trimming removed 6 bases from V and 2 bases from J; junction bases left unmatched: 13. The CDR3 is made up of 15 amino acids. The CDR3, as DNA: TGCAGTGCGAGCCAACTAGCGCTTGGCCCCTACGAGCAGTACTTC. Translated: CSASQLALGPYEQYF.

There are many counts of this clonotype. This chain joins TRBV7-2 and TRBJ2-5; TRBD1 is a possible D gene (5 bases). Per the germline V gene, CDR1 is SGHTA and CDR2 is FQGNSA. The CDR3 length is 16 residues. V lost 3 bases, J lost 2 bases, and 16 bases lay in between. CDR3 residues: CASSFRAGWGQETQYF. CDR3 nucleotides: TGTGCCAGCAGCTTTCGGGCAGGGTGGGGTCAAGAGACCCAGTACTTC. Based on the CDR3 plus reference TRBV7-2 and TRBJ2-5, the full variable domain is GAGVSQSPSNKVTEKGKDVELRCDPISGHTALYWYRQSLGQGLEFLIYFQGNSAPDKSGLPSDRFSAERTGGSVSTLTIQRTQQEDSAVYLCASSFRAGWGQETQYFGPGTRLLVL.

This clonotype was seen ten or more times. The chain employs TRBV30 and TRBJ2-3; D is uncertain. Trimming stripped 3 bases from V and 1 base from J, with 5 bases between. CDR1 is GTSNPN and CDR2 is SVGIG in the germline V gene (reference sequence). This CDR3 is 12 amino acids long. CDR3 amino acids: CAWSRRTDTQYF. In DNA, the CDR3 is TGTGCCTGGAGCCGACGCACAGATACGCAGTATTTT.